This is a list of T cell receptor beta chains from one sample in a study of PD-1 blockade in classical Hodgkin lymphoma. Method: immunoSEQ multiplex PCR; TCRdb's copy keeps in-frame clones and lacks some. The sample carries 64,000 or so clones, approximately 92% recorded once. The sequences come from peripheral blood mononuclear cells (PBMCs), collected before the fourth cycle of nivolumab. The receptors come from a human donor with classical Hodgkin lymphoma. CDR3s include the opening cysteine and the closing phenylalanine or tryptophan. Only some rows state a clone size, as once, few, many or a class for expanded clones.

j_call,clone_size,v_call,cdr3_aa
TRBJ2-3,.,TRBV19,CASKATDTDTQYF
TRBJ1-1,.,TRBV15,CATTKTVNTEAFF
TRBJ2-7,.,TRBV6-6,CASSGWTGATNEQYF
TRBJ2-1,.,TRBV21-1,CASSPSGGPGPTDEQFF
TRBJ2-5,.,TRBV28,CASTPGPPLETQYF
TRBJ1-2,.,TRBV28,CASSLAGRDYGYTF
TRBJ2-7,once,TRBV7-2,CASSSGLAHVYEQYF
TRBJ2-7,.,TRBV27,CASSLSDRGYEQYF
TRBJ1-3,.,TRBV6-6,CASRQDRGLSGNTIYF
TRBJ2-1,.,TRBV5-1,CASSQPGTSGAIYNEQFF
TRBJ2-1,.,TRBV7-9,CASSPRTGNNEQFF
TRBJ1-1,few,TRBV9,CASSPIGQNTEAFF
TRBJ1-2,.,TRBV5-8,CASSLTSGVYTF
TRBJ1-1,.,TRBV19,CASSIMTEAFF
TRBJ2-2,.,TRBV29-1,CSAGSSGRSSGELFF
TRBJ2-5,.,TRBV15,CATSSGAGEETQYF
TRBJ1-4,.,TRBV2,CASSIDPSTNEKLFF
TRBJ1-6,.,TRBV2,CASRTGGTIYNSPLHF
TRBJ2-7,.,TRBV7-6,CASSSRDLYEQYF
TRBJ2-7,.,TRBV11-2,CASSLEAGGFYEQYF
TRBJ1-4,once,TRBV28,CASSLRSGLNEKLFF
TRBJ2-7,.,TRBV11-2,CASSLRRTAGSYEQYF
TRBJ2-7,once,TRBV2,CASSVDSSYEQYF
TRBJ2-7,.,TRBV7-2,CASSAISYEQYF
TRBJ2-5,.,TRBV27,CASSPKAGGIETQYF
TRBJ1-4,.,TRBV7-2,CASSLEAGGDEKLFF
TRBJ2-2,once,TRBV18,CASSPTSGGNGELFF
TRBJ1-5,.,TRBV19,CASSISGQGSNQPQHF
TRBJ2-7,.,TRBV5-1,CASSLLSGTGGATYEQYF
TRBJ2-7,.,TRBV18,CASSPLSGSNRDEQYF
TRBJ2-7,.,TRBV13,CASSHTGGAEYEQYF
TRBJ2-2,.,TRBV7-9,CASSQTGLAGVPGELFF
TRBJ2-7,.,TRBV2,CASSEAGDRVSYEQYF
TRBJ1-4,.,TRBV5-1,CASSKERNEKLFF
TRBJ2-7,.,TRBV30,CAWNGLAGRSYEQYF
TRBJ2-5,.,TRBV5-1,CASSLGTSGMETQYF
TRBJ2-7,once,TRBV11-2,CASSLVTGPYEQYF
TRBJ2-2,once,TRBV7-9,CASSSAAGEYTGELFF
TRBJ1-4,.,TRBV6-5,CASRDFPNEKLFF
TRBJ1-4,.,TRBV7-9,CASSWTGGNEKLFF
TRBJ1-2,.,TRBV19,CASNDLYGYTF
TRBJ2-7,.,TRBV27,CASGRTSGYSYEQYF
TRBJ2-1,once,TRBV27,CASSLRGVMSSYNEQFF
TRBJ1-4,.,TRBV15,CATSIGTDNEKLFF
TRBJ2-1,.,TRBV5-1,CASSSRLANNEQFF
TRBJ1-3,once,TRBV18,CASSPSWSSGNTIYF
TRBJ2-5,.,TRBV18,CASSPDRNAETQYF
TRBJ2-1,.,TRBV11-2,CASSFSGGASNEQFF
TRBJ2-7,.,TRBV7-9,CASSPSNEQYF
TRBJ2-5,few,TRBV27,CASRPDGVETQYF
TRBJ2-7,.,TRBV27,CASSHIGLAGGGEQYF
TRBJ2-7,.,TRBV19,CASSIMGSGSYEQYF
TRBJ2-3,.,TRBV7-9,CASRLELLDTQYF